This TCR beta chain was sequenced for a study of T cell clonotyping in hematopoietic cell transplantation. Study-wide results and caveats: Recipient TCR diversity dropped after transplant; expanded clonotypes rose from day 30 to 180. CD4 and CD8 repertoire contributions could not be separated without sorting. Graft donor and pretransplant recipient Inverse Simpson Index values predicted broader posttransplant TCR diversity.

TCRdb's table, derived via immunoSEQ multiplex PCR, lists solely in-frame clones and lacks some. The sample has some 30,000 clones, 60% to 80% seen once. Trimming removed 5 bases from V and 2 bases from J; junction bases left unmatched: 8. The CDR3 sequence is 16 residues long. Germline assignment: CDR1 SGHTA and CDR2 FQGTGA. This clone was observed a single time. The antigen is undetermined. As to time point: recipient sample about 28 days before transplant, after cytoreduction. The specimen was peripheral blood mononuclear cells, collected before stem cell transplant. The clonotype was recovered from a man over 45 with myelodysplastic syndrome. Some clones in this sample may be carry-over from other donors' samples. This chain uses TRBV7-3 with TRBJ2-2, with 7 bases that match TRBD1. CDR3 region: CASSPTGQANTGELFF. The CDR3 DNA reads as TGTGCCAGCAGCCCGACCGGACAGGCAAACACCGGGGAGCTGTTTTTT.